These 25 T cell receptor beta chains were sequenced from one sample in a study of T-cell reconstitution after alpha-beta-depleted transplantation in children. The TCRbeta library incorporated unique molecular identifiers. Each CDR3 protein is one row after TCRdb ran MiXCR on the PCR reads. The data show 40,000 to 55,000 distinct CDR3 sequences, with under 6% seen just once and over 30% held by the top ten. The sample consisted of PBMCs, mostly from graft donor cells, taken 60 days after TCRalphabeta/CD19-depleted stem cell transplant. The receptors stem from a female patient between 2 and 15 years old who had a stem cell transplant for aplastic anemia, so the T cells may come from the graft donor.

Many counts were recorded for this clonotype. This chain joins TRBV6-5 and TRBJ2-1; 13 bases are a match to TRBD2. CDR3 length equals 15 residues. The germline gives CDR1 MNHEY, CDR2 SVGAGI. The V segment lost 3 bases and the J segment 9 bases; nucleotides outside the gene matches: 5. The CDR3 DNA is TGTGCCAGCAGTTATGGGACTAGCGGGATGGGTGAGCAGTTCTTC. This gives the protein CASSYGTSGMGEQFF.

This clonotype was recorded many times. V usage is TRBV3-1 and J usage is TRBJ2-1, with D possibly matching TRBD2 (6 bases). The V end was cut by 1 base, the J end by 6 bases, with 19 bases between. This CDR3 has 17 amino acids. Germline CDR1 is LGHDT and CDR2 is YNNKEL (reference sequence). The DNA for the CDR3 is TGTGCCAGCAGCCAAGTCCCCGGGACTCAAGGTCCCAATGAGCAGTTCTTC. This encodes CASSQVPGTQGPNEQFF.

The chain uses TRBV6-6 and TRBJ1-5, with D perhaps TRBD1 (6 bases). Trimming took 2 bases from V and 7 from J, leaving 21 bases between them. The CDR3 has 17 residues. Germline values: CDR1 MNHNY, CDR2 SVGAGI (reference sequence). In nucleotides, the CDR3 is TGTGCCAGCAGTTACCCTACAGGGACCTCAACTCAGCAGCCCCAGCATTTT. Its translation is CASSYPTGTSTQQPQHF.

A remark on this clonotype: Just one base apart from a much larger clone, this may be a read error. This CDR3 fails to terminate in the conserved phenylalanine or tryptophan, so it likely reflects a read error. The genes are TRBV6-6 and TRBJ1-4, with D maybe TRBD1 (5 bases). Germline V lookup: CDR1 MNHNY, CDR2 SVGAGI (reference sequence). The V end was cut by 4 bases, the J end by 7 bases, with 16 bases between. CDR3 length: 15 amino acids. The CDR3: CASSLGRPPTEKLFS. The CDR3 region has the DNA TGTGCCAGCAGTTTGGGACGGCCACCTACTGAAAAACTGTTTTCT.

This clonotype was seen repeatedly, ten times or more. The rearrangement uses TRBV20-1 and TRBJ2-1, with 8 bases that match TRBD2. Trimming cost V 0 bases and J 4 bases; bases outside gene matches: 5. The germline CDR1 and CDR2 sequences are DFQATT and SNEGSKA (reference sequence). This CDR3 has 15 residues. The CDR3 bases are TGCAGTGCTAGAGAACTTGGCGGGGGGTACAATGAGCAGTTCTTC. Its protein product is CSARELGGGYNEQFF.

This clonotype appeared many times. The chain employs TRBV20-1 and TRBJ1-1; the D is unclear. V gave up 3 bases and J gave up 0 bases, with 5 bases separating them. Germline V gene data show CDR1 as DFQATT and CDR2 as SNEGSKA (reference sequence). The length of the CDR3 is 12 residues. Written as DNA, the CDR3 is TGCAGTGCTAGGGACCTGAACACTGAAGCTTTCTTT. Encoded protein: CSARDLNTEAFF.

This clonotype was counted ten times or more. The genes are TRBV16 and TRBJ2-5; a weak D match, TRBD2 (5 bases). V lost 4 bases, J lost 0 bases, and 9 bases lay in between. The length of the CDR3 is 14 residues. CDR1 and CDR2 (germline): KGHSY, FQNENV. CDR3 protein: CASSRLPDQETQYF. CDR3 nucleotide sequence: TGTGCCAGCAGCCGACTACCCGACCAAGAGACCCAGTACTTC.

This clonotype was counted between two and nine times. CDR3 nucleotides: TGTGCCAGCAGACTCGACGGTTACGAGCAGTACTTC. Its protein product is CASRLDGYEQYF. The gene calls are TRBV6-1 and TRBJ2-7; no definite D call. Trimming removed 6 bases at V and 4 bases at J, with 10 bases between. This CDR3 is 12 amino acids long. Per the germline V gene, CDR1 is MNHNS and CDR2 is SASEGT.

This chain connects TRBV30 to TRBJ2-1; no clear D. Trimming removed 3 bases at V and 3 bases at J, with 3 bases between. This CDR3 comprises 11 residues. The germline V gene encodes CDR1 GTSNPN and CDR2 SVGIG (reference sequence). The CDR3 here is CAWRNYNEQFF. CDR3 coding DNA: TGTGCCTGGAGGAACTACAATGAGCAGTTCTTC.

This clonotype was counted at least ten times. The chain has TRBV4-1 and TRBJ1-4; the D is unclear. V was clipped by 0 bases and J by 5 bases, with 16 bases between them. This CDR3 spans 17 amino acids. Germline lookup yields CDR1 MGHRA and CDR2 YSYEKL. CDR3 in DNA: TGCGCCAGCAGCCAAGATCCGGTGGCAGCCAGAAATGAAAAACTGTTTTTT. Encoded protein: CASSQDPVAARNEKLFF.

The sample holds many counts of this clonotype. In DNA, the CDR3 is TGCAGTGCTAGAGATGTGAGGAAAAACACCGGGGAGCTGTTTTTT. Translation gives CSARDVRKNTGELFF. The V gene is TRBV20-1, the J gene TRBJ2-2, with unresolved D. Looked up from germline, CDR1 is DFQATT and CDR2 is SNEGSKA (reference sequence). This CDR3 has 15 residues. V lost 0 bases, J lost 2 bases, and 10 bases lay in between.

This clonotype was recorded at least ten times. The chain uses TRBV7-9 and TRBJ2-7; D is perhaps TRBD1 (5 bases). This CDR3 has 14 amino acids. Germline V lookup: CDR1 SEHNR, CDR2 FQNEAQ (reference sequence). Trimming removed 0 bases at V and 7 bases at J, with 13 bases between. The CDR3 region has the DNA TGTGCCAGCAGCTTAGCGGACGCCCGACAGGAGCAGTACGTC. The encoded protein is CASSLADARQEQYV.

This clonotype was found many times. J is TRBJ1-6 and V is TRBV7-9; D ambiguous. V lost 0 bases and J 12 bases, leaving 6 bases between the germline ends. The CDR3 has 12 residues. Germline values: CDR1 SEHNR, CDR2 FQNEAQ (reference sequence). CDR3 residues: CASSLAPGPLHF. The CDR3 DNA follows: TGTGCCAGCAGCTTAGCCCCCGGACCCCTCCACTTT. Full variable domain (outside the CDR3, taken from reference TRBV7-9 and TRBJ1-6): DTGVSQNPRHKITKRGQNVTFRCDPISEHNRLYWYRQTLGQGPEFLTYFQNEAQLEKSRLLSDRFSAERPKGSFSTLEIQRTEQGDSAMYLCASSLAPGPLHFGNGTRLTVT.

This clonotype was detected ten times or more. The CDR3 spells CASSFPYNSPLHF. The DNA for the CDR3 is TGTGCCAGCAGTTTCCCCTATAATTCACCCCTCCACTTT. The genes are TRBV28 and TRBJ1-6; no definite D call. The CDR3 consists of 13 residues. V shed 3 bases and J shed 2 bases, with 2 bases lying between them. Per germline, CDR1 MDHEN and CDR2 SYDVKM. Filled out from reference TRBV28 and TRBJ1-6, the complete variable domain reads DVKVTQSSRYLVKRTGEKVFLECVQDMDHENMFWYRQDPGLGLRLIYFSYDVKMKEKGDIPEGYSVSREKKERFSLILESASTNQTSMYLCASSFPYNSPLHFGNGTRLTVT.

The rearrangement uses TRBV14 and TRBJ2-7, with 11 bases identical to TRBD1. With V trimmed by 3 bases and J by 2 bases, 3 bases remained unmatched. The germline gives CDR1 SGHDN, CDR2 FVKESK. CDR3 length equals 15 residues. CDR3 residues: CASSHPGQGAYEQYF. As DNA, the CDR3 is TGTGCCAGCAGCCACCCGGGACAGGGGGCCTACGAGCAGTACTTC.

This clonotype came up many times. CDR3 amino acids: CASSLGILAPGVTGELFF. The CDR3 DNA reads TGTGCCAGCAGCTTAGGGATCCTAGCGCCAGGTGTTACCGGGGAGCTGTTTTTT. This chain links TRBV7-9 with TRBJ2-2; weak D call: TRBD2 (6 bases). Trimming removed 1 base from V and 5 bases from J, with 20 bases in between. The germline gives CDR1 SEHNR, CDR2 FQNEAQ (reference sequence). This CDR3 region has 18 residues.

In its sample, this clonotype was seen many times. This chain connects TRBV7-9 to TRBJ2-7; unclear D gene. Per the germline V gene, CDR1 is SEHNR and CDR2 is FQNEAQ (reference sequence). The CDR3 consists of 14 residues. V lost 2 bases and J 3 bases, leaving 11 bases between the germline ends. The chain's CDR3 is CASSLFPESYEQYV. The DNA for the CDR3 is TGTGCCAGCAGCTTATTCCCGGAGAGCTACGAGCAGTACGTC.

This clonotype has at least ten counts. The chain employs TRBV12-3 or TRBV12-4 and TRBJ2-1; 7 nucleotides match TRBD1. Trimming removed 3 bases from V and 9 bases from J; junction bases left unmatched: 8. CDR3 length equals 14 residues. The CDR3 DNA sequence: TGTGCCAGCAGTTTTGGGCAGGGGGTAGGTGAGCAGTTCTTC. It specifies CASSFGQGVGEQFF.

This clonotype was picked up a small number of times. The chain uses TRBV28 and TRBJ1-2, with a tentative D call TRBD1 (5 bases). This CDR3 has 14 amino acids. Trimming took 2 bases from V and 4 from J, leaving 11 bases between them. Germline CDR1 is MDHEN and CDR2 is SYDVKM. The CDR3 bases are TGTGCCAGCAGTTTAGGGACTCGGACCTATGGCTACACCTTC. Translated, it gives CASSLGTRTYGYTF.

In its sample, this clonotype was seen many times. The DNA of the CDR3 is TGTGCCAGCGGTCGGACAGGGACCGGGGAGCTGTTTTTT. Protein product: CASGRTGTGELFF. V and J are TRBV12-3 or TRBV12-4 and TRBJ2-2, with 8 bases matching TRBD1. This CDR3 has 13 amino acids. The junction had 4 bases not matched to a gene; V was cut back by 8 bases and J by 5 bases.

This clonotype has ten or more counts. The gene calls are TRBV29-1 and TRBJ1-2; D uncertain. Trimming took off 5 bases at V and 10 bases at J, with 14 bases between the two ends. This CDR3 has 11 residues. The V gene's germline CDR1 is SQVTM and CDR2 ANQGSEA. CDR3 nucleotide sequence: TGCAGCGTTTCTGGATCGAGGGACTACACCTTC. It codes for CSVSGSRDYTF.

In this sample, this clonotype turned up many times. The chain recombines TRBV20-1 with TRBJ1-5; D perhaps matches TRBD1 (5 bases). This CDR3 is built from 16 residues. V was cut by 3 bases and J by 0 bases, with 15 bases left in between. CDR1 DFQATT and CDR2 SNEGSKA come from the germline V gene (reference sequence). The CDR3 is CSARGLGVDSNQPQHF. As DNA, the CDR3 is TGCAGTGCTAGGGGTCTAGGGGTTGATAGCAATCAGCCCCAGCATTTT.

This clonotype came up a few times. This sequence joins TRBV10-1 and TRBJ2-5; D unresolved. V was trimmed by 6 bases and J by 4 bases, leaving 3 bases between them. This CDR3 has 10 amino acids. Germline loops: CDR1 WNHNN, CDR2 SYGVQD (reference sequence). CDR3 protein: CASRRETQYF. CDR3 coding DNA: TGCGCCAGCAGGCGAGAGACCCAGTACTTC.

This clonotype was counted at least ten times. This chain uses TRBV2 with TRBJ2-1, with 9 positions matching TRBD1. The V gene end was trimmed by 6 bases and the J gene end by 7 bases; junction bases not matched to a gene: 10. This CDR3 spans 15 amino acids. From germline, CDR1 is SNHLY and CDR2 FYNNEI. CDR3 in DNA: TGTGCCAGCAGATTGAGGACAGGGGAAGGTAATGAGCAGTTCTTC. This codes for CASRLRTGEGNEQFF.

Comment on this clonotype: A clone one base away is much larger, so this may be a read error. This chain links TRBV4-2 with TRBJ2-3; D gene uncertain. The CDR3 totals 16 residues. CDR1 LGHNA and CDR2 YNFKEQ come from the germline V gene. V lost 0 bases and J 2 bases, leaving 12 bases between the germline ends. CDR3 sequence: CASSQDLQSNTDTQYF. The CDR3 bases are TGTGCCAGCAGCCAAGATTTGCAGTCTAACACAGATACGCAGTATTTT.